Below are 16 T cell receptor beta chains sequenced from a single sample in a study of shared clonotypes between healthy human individuals. TCRdb's table, derived via immunoSEQ multiplex PCR, lists solely in-frame clones and lacks some. The table has roughly 1.5 million clones, 95% to 99% seen once; the top ten hold about 0.45%. Material for sequencing was naive CD4+ T cells sorted from blood. Subset: CD45RA+ positively selected. All receptors derive from a man aged 25 to 45 in good health.

Notes on this clone: The sample carries other DNA sequences with the same CDR3. V gene TRBV29-1 combines with J gene TRBJ1-1; D not certain. With 7 bases removed from V and 1 base from J, the gap between germline ends came to 4 bases. This CDR3 region has 10 residues. The V gene's germline CDR1 is SQVTM and CDR2 ANQGSEA. CDR3 protein: CSAKNTEAFF. In DNA, the CDR3 is TGCAGCGCTAAGAACACTGAAGCTTTCTTT.

This clone was found once. V and J are TRBV6-5 and TRBJ2-3, with unresolved D. Germline CDR1 and CDR2: MNHEY and SVGAGI. This CDR3 spans 15 amino acids. V was clipped by 1 base and J by 4 bases, with 12 bases between them. CDR3 nucleotides: TGTGCCAGCAGTTACTTTGCGGCAAAGTCAGATACGCAGTATTTT. Protein product: CASSYFAAKSDTQYF.

This chain joins TRBV19 and TRBJ1-4; perhaps TRBD1 as D (5 bases). The CDR3 covers 17 residues. The V end was cut by 9 bases, the J end by 1 base, with 21 bases between. Germline CDR1 reads LNHDA; CDR2 reads SQIVND (reference sequence). CDR3 residues: CASSFVQGLQTNEKLFF. The DNA for the CDR3 is TGTGCCAGCAGTTTTGTGCAGGGATTACAAACTAATGAAAAACTGTTTTTT.

The chain recombines TRBV10-2 with TRBJ2-6; D tentatively reads TRBD1 or TRBD2 (7 bases each). Trimming took 6 bases from V and 9 from J, leaving 18 bases between them. CDR1 is WSHSY and CDR2 is SAAADI in the germline V gene. This CDR3 is built from 15 residues. This CDR3 reads CASSKGGGGGNVLTF. For the CDR3, the DNA is TGCGCCAGCAGCAAAGGGGGCGGGGGAGGCAACGTCCTGACTTTC.

The chain employs TRBV30 and TRBJ2-7; D is undetermined. Germline V gene data show CDR1 as GTSNPN and CDR2 as SVGIG (reference sequence). Trimming took off 2 bases at V and 0 bases at J, with 11 bases between the two ends. The CDR3 totals 14 residues. The CDR3 DNA follows: TGTGCCTGGAGTCGCCGGAGCCTCTCCTACGAGCAGTACTTC. As protein: CAWSRRSLSYEQYF.

The chain combines TRBV11-2 with TRBJ1-3; the D is unclear. Trimming left V 3 bases short and J 6 bases short, with 18 bases between. The CDR3 runs to 16 residues. Germline V gene lookup returns CDR1 SGHAT and CDR2 FQNNGV. This CDR3 reads CASSFRASSLPNTIYF. The CDR3 DNA sequence: TGTGCCAGCAGCTTTCGGGCCAGTTCCCTGCCAAACACCATATATTTT. The whole variable domain, remainder taken from reference TRBV11-2 and TRBJ1-3, is EAGVAQSPRYKIIEKRQSVAFWCNPISGHATLYWYQQILGQGPKLLIQFQNNGVVDDSQLPKDRFSAERLKGVDSTLKIQPAKLEDSAVYLCASSFRASSLPNTIYFGEGSWLTVV.

V gene TRBV18 combines with J gene TRBJ2-1, with 8 bases lining up with TRBD1. V shed 4 bases and J 2 bases; nucleotides not matched to a gene: 7. The CDR3 has 16 residues. The V gene's germline CDR1 is KGHSH and CDR2 LQKENI. CDR3 region: CASSQGQALPYNEQFF. CDR3 DNA sequence: TGTGCCAGCTCACAGGGACAGGCCCTCCCCTACAATGAGCAGTTCTTC.

This chain joins TRBV7-2 and TRBJ2-5, with 13 positions matching TRBD2. This CDR3 region has 15 residues. V lost 5 bases and J lost 9; bases outside the gene matches: 9. Germline CDR1 is SGHTA and CDR2 is FQGNSA. In DNA, the CDR3 is TGTGCCAGCAGCGTAGGGGGACTAGCGGGGTCGGCCCAGTACTTC. Amino acids: CASSVGGLAGSAQYF.

The V gene is TRBV7-2, the J gene TRBJ2-2, with TRBD2 matching over 12 bases. After removal of 3 bases from V and 6 bases from J, the junction contained 5 bases not matched to a gene. Germline V CDR1 and CDR2: SGHTA, FQGNSA. This CDR3 contains 16 residues. CDR3 sequence: CASSLVTSGGPGELFF. The CDR3 coding sequence is TGTGCCAGCAGCTTGGTGACTAGCGGGGGACCCGGGGAGCTGTTTTTT.

The genes are TRBV4-2 and TRBJ2-3; D call uncertain. This CDR3 comprises 13 residues. Trimming took off 0 bases at V and 3 bases at J, with 4 bases between the two ends. The germline gives CDR1 LGHNA, CDR2 YNFKEQ. The CDR3, as DNA: TGTGCCAGCAGCCAAGACAGAACAGATACGCAGTATTTT. Translating gives CASSQDRTDTQYF.

The sample holds one count of this clone. The V gene is TRBV6-1, the J gene TRBJ1-5, with 7 bases fitting TRBD1. Germline V gene sequence: CDR1 MNHNS, CDR2 SASEGT. This CDR3 is built from 14 residues. The J segment lost 6 bases and the V segment lost 3 bases, leaving 5 bases of the junction unmatched. As DNA, the CDR3 is TGTGCCAGCAGTGAGACAGGGCGCGGTCAGCCCCAGCATTTT. Its protein is CASSETGRGQPQHF.

This clone has just one count. This chain connects TRBV27 to TRBJ2-1; D tentatively fits TRBD1 or TRBD2 (6 bases each). The CDR3 length is 20 residues. Looked up from germline, CDR1 is MNHEY and CDR2 is SMNVEV (reference sequence). V lost 7 bases and J lost 3, with 31 bases in between. The CDR3 sequence: CASNYPGQLKLVGGYNEQFF. The CDR3 DNA is TGTGCCAGCAACTACCCGGGACAACTAAAACTAGTGGGGGGCTACAATGAGCAGTTCTTC.

J is TRBJ2-1 and V is TRBV28; TRBD2 matches at 7 bases. The CDR3 has 15 amino acids. V lost 2 bases, J lost 5 bases, and 6 bases stayed unmatched. Per the germline V gene, CDR1 is MDHEN and CDR2 is SYDVKM. The CDR3 reads CASSLLAGDDNEQFF. The CDR3 nucleotides are TGTGCCAGCAGTTTACTGGCGGGAGACGACAATGAGCAGTTCTTC.

The CDR3 nucleotides read TGTGCCAGCAGTTTATGGATGAGGGGACAGGGTGGCAATGAGCAGTTCTTC. Protein sequence: CASSLWMRGQGGNEQFF. The gene calls are TRBV28 and TRBJ2-1; TRBD1 matches 9 bases. V was pared by 0 bases and J by 6 bases, with 9 bases of the junction left unmatched. The CDR3 has 17 residues. Germline V gene lookup returns CDR1 MDHEN and CDR2 SYDVKM.

The J gene is TRBJ2-5, the V gene TRBV5-4; tentatively, D is TRBD1 or TRBD2 (6 bases each). The ends were cut back, 4 bases at V and 1 base at J, with 11 bases in the middle. Germline CDR1 is SGHNT and CDR2 is YYREEE (reference sequence). The CDR3 is 14 amino acids. CDR3 amino acids: CASSKGGFQETQYF. The DNA for the CDR3 is TGTGCCAGCAGCAAAGGGGGGTTCCAAGAGACCCAGTACTTC.

About this clone: Additional DNA sequences in this sample encode the identical CDR3. Written as DNA, the CDR3 is TGCAGCGTTGTGGGATCTGGGGCCAACGTCCTGACTTTC. Its translation is CSVVGSGANVLTF. The J gene is TRBJ2-6, the V gene TRBV29-1; D uncertain. V was trimmed by 4 bases and J by 1 base, leaving 5 bases between them. Germline CDR1 is SQVTM and CDR2 is ANQGSEA. The CDR3 is made up of 13 amino acids.